Each of the 4 T cell receptor beta chains below was sequenced from the same sample in a study of OX40 agonist ivuxolimab in advanced cancers. Sequencing was performed with immunoSEQ multiplex PCR; in TCRdb, only in-frame clones are kept and a portion is missing. Here the sample spans approximately 130,000 clones, about 92% being singletons. The specimen comprised CD4+ or CD8+ T cells sorted from blood, sampled in a trial of the OX40 agonist ivuxolimab. These receptors were collected from an adult with an advanced solid tumor such as melanoma, head and neck, liver or kidney cancer.

The chain employs TRBV7-9 and TRBJ1-1; D may be TRBD1 (5 bases). Germline V gene lookup returns CDR1 SEHNR and CDR2 FQNEAQ (reference sequence). This CDR3 has 14 residues. Trimming took off 3 bases at V and 5 bases at J, with 13 bases between the two ends. The CDR3 DNA reads as TGTGCCAGCAGCTTCCAGGGTAGTAGGACTGAAGCTTTCTTT. This sequence encodes CASSFQGSRTEAFF.

The genes are TRBV2 and TRBJ1-2; D possibly corresponds to TRBD1 (5 bases). Trimming shortened V by 3 bases and J by 5 bases, and 16 bases separated the two germline ends. Germline-derived CDR1 and CDR2 are SNHLY and FYNNEI. The CDR3 has 15 residues. CDR3 residues: CASSDVIQGAYGYTF. In nucleotides, the CDR3 is TGTGCCAGCAGTGACGTGATCCAGGGTGCTTATGGCTACACCTTC. The full variable domain, in which reference TRBV2 and TRBJ1-2 provide the parts outside the CDR3, is EPEVTQTPSHQVTQMGQEVILRCVPISNHLYFYWYRQILGQKVEFLVSFYNNEISEKSEIFDDQFSVERPDGSNFTLKIRSTKLEDSAMYFCASSDVIQGAYGYTFGSGTRLTVV.

This chain links TRBV5-1 with TRBJ2-6; 7 nucleotides agree with TRBD1. The V gene's germline CDR1 is SGHRS and CDR2 YFSETQ. The J segment lost 4 bases and the V segment lost 5 bases, leaving 15 bases of the junction unmatched. The CDR3 is 18 amino acids. This CDR3 is CASSSTLTQGVGANVLTF. The DNA for the CDR3 is TGCGCCAGCAGTTCTACTCTGACCCAGGGGGTCGGGGCCAACGTCCTGACTTTC.

The rearrangement links TRBV10-3 to TRBJ2-7; D gene ambiguous. Germline CDR1 and CDR2: ENHRY and SYGVKD. This CDR3 has 14 amino acids. V lost 0 bases, J lost 1 base, and 7 bases lay in between. CDR3 nucleotides: TGTGCCATCAGTGAGTCGTACCGATCCTACGAGCAGTACTTC. This encodes CAISESYRSYEQYF.